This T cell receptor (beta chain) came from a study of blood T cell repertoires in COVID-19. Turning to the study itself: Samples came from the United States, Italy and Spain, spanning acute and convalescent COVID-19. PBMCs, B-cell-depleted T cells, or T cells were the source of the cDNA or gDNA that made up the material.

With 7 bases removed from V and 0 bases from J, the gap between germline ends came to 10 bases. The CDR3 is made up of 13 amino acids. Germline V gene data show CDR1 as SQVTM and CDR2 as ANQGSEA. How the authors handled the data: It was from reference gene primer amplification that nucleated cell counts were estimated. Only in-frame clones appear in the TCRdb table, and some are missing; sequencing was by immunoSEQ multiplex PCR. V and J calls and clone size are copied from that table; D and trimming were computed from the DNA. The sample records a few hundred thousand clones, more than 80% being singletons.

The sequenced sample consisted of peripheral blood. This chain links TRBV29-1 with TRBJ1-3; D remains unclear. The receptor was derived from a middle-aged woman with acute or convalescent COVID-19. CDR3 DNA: TGCAGCGCCACAGTGAACTCTGGAAACACCATATATTTT. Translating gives CSATVNSGNTIYF.